A single sample is the source of the 20 T cell receptor beta chains below, sequenced in a study of molecular identifiers for immune sequencing clone quantification. TCRdb reanalysed the PCR reads using MiXCR and keeps one entry per CDR3 protein. The data hold 45,000 to 55,000 distinct CDR3 sequences, with just over 35% observed a single time. Source material: naive CD8+ T cells from blood, with Jurkat cell RNA spiked in. Documented subset: FACS-sorted CD8+CD4-CCR7+CD45RA+ naive T cells. The origin of the receptors is a human donor in good health. Some libraries in this study had Jurkat cell RNA spiked in.

As concerns this clonotype: A much more abundant neighbour one base away suggests this may be a read error. The chain links TRBV29-1 to TRBJ1-1; no reliable D call. The V gene's germline CDR1 is SQVTM and CDR2 ANQGSEA. The CDR3 has 12 residues. V was trimmed by 7 bases and J by 4 bases, leaving 13 bases between them. DNA of the CDR3: TGCAGCGATGTCACAGTCGGCACTGAAGCTTTCTTT. As protein: CSDVTVGTEAFF.

This clonotype has at least ten counts. This chain joins TRBV2 and TRBJ2-7; TRBD1 aligns across 8 bases. Unmatched junction bases numbered 5, after V lost 4 bases and J lost 0 bases. The V gene's germline CDR1 is SNHLY and CDR2 FYNNEI. The CDR3 spans 15 residues. The DNA for the CDR3 is TGTGCCAGCAGTGCTTGGACAGGGCCCTCCTACGAGCAGTACTTC. This gives the protein CASSAWTGPSYEQYF.

The chain has TRBV7-7 and TRBJ2-5; D assignment may be TRBD1 or TRBD2 (5 bases each). The V end was cut by 6 bases, the J end by 1 base, with 12 bases between. The CDR3 length is 14 residues. In germline, CDR1 is SSHAT, CDR2 FNYEAQ (reference sequence). DNA for the CDR3: TGTGCCAGCAGGCGGGCAGGGCCCCAAGAGACCCAGTACTTC. Translated, it gives CASRRAGPQETQYF.

This clonotype occurred a few times. This rearrangement joins TRBV6-6 to TRBJ2-2, with D perhaps TRBD1 (6 bases). The CDR3 is made up of 15 amino acids. The germline V and J ends were trimmed by 2 bases and 6 bases, with 13 bases remaining between them. CDR1 is MNHNY and CDR2 is SVGAGI in the germline V gene (reference sequence). This CDR3 is CASSYRDTRAGELFF. CDR3 sequence (DNA): TGTGCCAGCAGTTACCGGGACACCCGGGCCGGGGAGCTGTTTTTT.

In this sample, this clonotype turned up many times. The chain uses TRBV20-1 and TRBJ1-6; D might be TRBD1 (5 bases). Between the trimmed V and J ends, which lost 2 bases and 1 base, there was a span of 15 bases. From germline, CDR1 is DFQATT and CDR2 SNEGSKA (reference sequence). This CDR3 has 17 amino acids. CDR3 sequence: CSARSGFHWSYNSPLHF. The CDR3 nucleotides read TGCAGTGCTAGATCAGGGTTTCATTGGTCCTATAATTCACCCCTCCACTTT.

In its sample, this clonotype was seen a few times. The chain carries TRBV27 and TRBJ2-3; 8 bases map to TRBD2. CDR1 and CDR2 (germline): MNHEY, SMNVEV (reference sequence). This CDR3 is 21 amino acids long. Losses at the gene ends were 0 bases for V and 0 bases for J; bases not matched to a gene: 17. The CDR3 DNA reads as TGTGCCAGCAGTTTATCGGGCTGGCTGGCACCGGGACTAGACAGCACAGATACGCAGTATTTT. Translating gives CASSLSGWLAPGLDSTDTQYF.

This chain joins TRBV27 and TRBJ2-3; weak D call: TRBD2 (6 bases). The CDR3 has 15 amino acids. With 1 base removed from V and 4 bases from J, the gap between germline ends came to 12 bases. Germline V gene data show CDR1 as MNHEY and CDR2 as SMNVEV (reference sequence). CDR3 amino acids: CASSLFGGNPDTQYF. The DNA for the CDR3 is TGTGCCAGCAGTTTATTTGGAGGGAACCCAGATACGCAGTATTTT.

Comment on this clonotype: With a much larger clone just one base away, this may be a read error. No conserved phenylalanine or tryptophan is present at the end of the CDR3, so a read error is the likely explanation. The J gene is TRBJ2-2, the V gene TRBV12-3 or TRBV12-4, with D possibly matching TRBD1 (5 bases). CDR3 size: 13 residues. V shed 3 bases and J shed 6 bases, with 8 bases lying between them. The chain's CDR3 is CASSFMGPGELFI. CDR3 coding DNA: TGTGCCAGCAGTTTTATGGGGCCCGGGGAGCTGTTTATT.

A few counts support this clonotype. The rearrangement uses TRBV28 and TRBJ2-7; a weak D match, TRBD1 (6 bases). The germline gives CDR1 MDHEN, CDR2 SYDVKM. The V end lost 6 bases, the J end lost 3 bases, and 21 bases lay between the germline ends. The CDR3 consists of 16 residues. In DNA form, the CDR3 reads TGTGCCAGCAGCCCCCGCCGGGACACCGATTTCTACGAGCAGTACTTC. It specifies CASSPRRDTDFYEQYF.

This clonotype was detected ten times or more. V usage is TRBV13 and J usage is TRBJ2-7, with 14 positions matching TRBD2. Germline V gene sequence: CDR1 PRHDT, CDR2 FYEKMQ (reference sequence). This CDR3 region has 16 residues. With V trimmed by 3 bases and J by 4 bases, 5 bases remained unmatched. The CDR3 DNA is TGTGCCAGCAGCTTGGGACTAGCGGGAGTAGGGTACGAGCAGTACTTC. It yields the protein CASSLGLAGVGYEQYF. Variable domain in full (rest from reference TRBV13 and TRBJ2-7): AAGVIQSPRHLIKEKRETATLKCYPIPRHDTVYWYQQGPGQDPQFLISFYEKMQSDKGSIPDRFSAQQFSDYHSELNMSSLELGDSALYFCASSLGLAGVGYEQYFGPGTRLTVT.

The chain combines TRBV29-1 with TRBJ2-1; D is possibly TRBD1 (6 bases). Trimming took off 3 bases at V and 6 bases at J, with 12 bases between the two ends. The CDR3 is made up of 13 amino acids. In germline, CDR1 is SQVTM, CDR2 ANQGSEA. The DNA of the CDR3 is TGCAGCGTTGAGCCCCCAGGGGTCAATGAGCAGTTCTTC. Protein sequence: CSVEPPGVNEQFF.

This clonotype was recorded many times. The chain recombines TRBV29-1 with TRBJ2-4; D is unresolved. CDR1 is SQVTM, CDR2 ANQGSEA, per germline. The V end lost 4 bases, the J end lost 4 bases, and 5 bases lay between the germline ends. CDR3 length equals 11 residues. CDR3 sequence (DNA): TGCAGCGTTGTGCTAAAAAACATTCAGTACTTC. Translated, it gives CSVVLKNIQYF.

Comments on this clonotype: Compared with germline, one end of the junction differs, possibly owing to a read error. The chain links TRBV12-3 or TRBV12-4 to TRBJ1-1, with TRBD1 as a possible D gene (5 bases). The CDR3 spans 12 residues. The CDR3 is CASSLALQVNLF. CDR3 coding DNA: TGTGCCAGCAGTTTAGCGTTACAGGTCAACCTCTTT.

In this sample, this clonotype is medium-sized. CDR3 sequence: CASSLSGHGSEKLFF. The CDR3 coding sequence is TGTGCCAGCAGCTTGTCGGGGCACGGTAGCGAAAAACTGTTTTTT. The chain recombines TRBV7-6 with TRBJ1-4; TRBD1 might be the D (5 bases). Looked up from germline, CDR1 is SGHVS and CDR2 is FNYEAQ. With 3 bases removed from V and 8 bases from J, the gap between germline ends came to 16 bases. CDR3 length: 15 amino acids.

This clonotype occurred once. The CDR3 loop is CASSQPAGYQETQYF. For the CDR3, the DNA is TGTGCCAGCTCACAACCGGCGGGCTACCAAGAGACCCAGTACTTC. The chain couples TRBV18 to TRBJ2-5; possibly TRBD2 for D (5 bases). This CDR3 contains 15 residues. The V end was cut by 4 bases, the J end by 0 bases, with 12 bases between. CDR1 KGHSH and CDR2 LQKENI come from the germline V gene. The complete variable domain, with remaining parts taken from reference TRBV18 and TRBJ2-5, reads NAGVMQNPRHLVRRRGQEARLRCSPMKGHSHVYWYRQLPEEGLKFMVYLQKENIIDESGMPKERFSAEFPKEGPSILRIQQVVRGDSAAYFCASSQPAGYQETQYFGPGTRLLVL.

In this sample, this clonotype turned up a few times. This chain joins TRBV11-2 and TRBJ2-3; D not certain. This CDR3 comprises 10 residues. Germline V lookup: CDR1 SGHAT, CDR2 FQNNGV. Trimming shortened V by 1 base and J by 10 bases, and 3 bases separated the two germline ends. For the CDR3, the DNA is TGTGCCAGCAGCTTAGTCTCGCAGTATTTT. Translated: CASSLVSQYF.

A few counts support this clonotype. This sequence joins TRBV6-5 and TRBJ2-7; possibly TRBD1 for D (7 bases). V shed 5 bases and J shed 6 bases, with 14 bases lying between them. The CDR3 runs 13 residues. The germline V gene has CDR1 MNHEY and CDR2 SVGAGI. The CDR3 sequence: CASSIHRGGEQYF. The CDR3 bases are TGTGCCAGCAGTATACACAGGGGAGGCGAGCAGTACTTC.

This clonotype appeared a single time. Possible read error: a much larger clone is one base away. This chain uses TRBV7-9 with TRBJ2-2; the match to TRBD1 covers 8 bases. The CDR3 loop spans 15 amino acids. The germline gives CDR1 SEHNR, CDR2 FQNEAQ (reference sequence). The CDR3 sequence: CASRPPGQVFGELIF. In DNA form, the CDR3 reads TGTGCCAGCAGGCCCCCGGGACAGGTCTTCGGGGAGCTGATTTTT.

The chain links TRBV20-1 to TRBJ2-7, with D possibly TRBD1 on 5 matching bases. CDR1 is DFQATT and CDR2 is SNEGSKA in the germline V gene (reference sequence). CDR3 size: 15 residues. V was clipped by 3 bases and J by 3 bases, with 18 bases between them. Written as DNA, the CDR3 is TGCAGTGCTAGTCTTGCCCCCAACAGGTTCTACGAGCAGTACTTC. As protein: CSASLAPNRFYEQYF.

Of note for this clonotype: This may stem from a read error, because a much larger clone lies one nucleotide away. V usage is TRBV29-1 and J usage is TRBJ2-2; possibly TRBD2 for D (5 bases). The CDR3 is made up of 11 amino acids. Germline V gene lookup returns CDR1 SQVTM and CDR2 ANQGSEA. The CDR3 reads CSVGYTGEQFF. In DNA, the CDR3 is TGCAGCGTTGGCTACACCGGGGAGCAGTTTTTT.